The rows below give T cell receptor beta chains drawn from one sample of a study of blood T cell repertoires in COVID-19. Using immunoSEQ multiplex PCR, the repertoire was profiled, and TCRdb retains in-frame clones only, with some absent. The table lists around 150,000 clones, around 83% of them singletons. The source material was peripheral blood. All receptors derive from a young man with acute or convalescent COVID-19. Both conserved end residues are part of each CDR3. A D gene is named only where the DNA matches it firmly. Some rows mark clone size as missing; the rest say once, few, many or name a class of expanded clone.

CDR3nt: TGTGCCAGCAGCACCCACGAGGGATATGAGCAGTTCTTC
CDR3aa: CASSTHEGYEQFF
d_gene: -
v_gene: TRBV9
j_gene: TRBJ2-1
abundance: few

CDR3nt: TGCAGCGTCGGTTACGGCGGCACTGAAGCTTTCTTT
CDR3aa: CSVGYGGTEAFF
d_gene: -
v_gene: TRBV29-1
j_gene: TRBJ1-1
abundance: -

CDR3nt: TGTGCCAGCAGGCAGAGGCCTTCGGGCAATCAGCCCCAGCATTTT
CDR3aa: CASRQRPSGNQPQHF
d_gene: -
v_gene: TRBV5-8
j_gene: TRBJ1-5
abundance: -

CDR3nt: TGTGCCATGCGGGGTTCGGGGACGAACACTGAAGCTTTCTTT
CDR3aa: CAMRGSGTNTEAFF
d_gene: -
v_gene: TRBV28
j_gene: TRBJ1-1
abundance: -

CDR3nt: TGTGCCAGCAGCGTAGACAGCTACACCGGGGAGCTGTTTTTT
CDR3aa: CASSVDSYTGELFF
d_gene: -
v_gene: TRBV9
j_gene: TRBJ2-2
abundance: -

CDR3nt: TGTGCCAGCAGTGAAGTCAGGGGGCTAAATGAGCAGTTCTTC
CDR3aa: CASSEVRGLNEQFF
d_gene: TRBD1
v_gene: TRBV2
j_gene: TRBJ2-1
abundance: -

CDR3nt: TGTGCCAGCAGTGAGGGGACAGCGAGCACAGATACGCAGTATTTT
CDR3aa: CASSEGTASTDTQYF
d_gene: TRBD1
v_gene: TRBV2
j_gene: TRBJ2-3
abundance: -

CDR3nt: TGTGCCAGCAAACCCCGGACAGCTAACTATGGCTACACCTTC
CDR3aa: CASKPRTANYGYTF
d_gene: -
v_gene: TRBV6-5
j_gene: TRBJ1-2
abundance: -

CDR3nt: TGTGCCAGCAGCCAATGGACAGGGGGGGATGAGCAGTTCTTC
CDR3aa: CASSQWTGGDEQFF
d_gene: TRBD1
v_gene: TRBV16
j_gene: TRBJ2-1
abundance: -

CDR3nt: TGCGCCAGCAGTGAGGGACAGGCCTATTCCAGCTCCTACAATGAGCAGTTCTTC
CDR3aa: CASSEGQAYSSSYNEQFF
d_gene: TRBD1
v_gene: TRBV10-1
j_gene: TRBJ2-1
abundance: -

CDR3nt: TGTGCCAGCAGTATACCGGGACAGGGGAGACTCCACTTT
CDR3aa: CASSIPGQGRLHF
d_gene: TRBD1
v_gene: TRBV2
j_gene: TRBJ1-6
abundance: -

CDR3nt: TGTGCCAGCAGCGACGGGACACCTGGAAACACCATATATTTT
CDR3aa: CASSDGTPGNTIYF
d_gene: -
v_gene: TRBV9
j_gene: TRBJ1-3
abundance: -

CDR3nt: TGTGCCAGCAGCCCCCTTTTGGGGAGCTCTGGAAACACCATATATTTT
CDR3aa: CASSPLLGSSGNTIYF
d_gene: -
v_gene: TRBV5-5
j_gene: TRBJ1-3
abundance: -

CDR3nt: TGTGCCACCAGCCTAGTTGTGGGGAGGGTAACTGAAGCTTTCTTT
CDR3aa: CATSLVVGRVTEAFF
d_gene: -
v_gene: TRBV24-1
j_gene: TRBJ1-1
abundance: -

CDR3nt: TGTGCCAGTAGTATTTTAACAGGGACGTATGGCTACACCTTC
CDR3aa: CASSILTGTYGYTF
d_gene: -
v_gene: TRBV19
j_gene: TRBJ1-2
abundance: -

CDR3nt: TGTGCCAGCAGCCAAGAGCCAGGGGACTATGGCTACACCTTC
CDR3aa: CASSQEPGDYGYTF
d_gene: -
v_gene: TRBV4-2
j_gene: TRBJ1-2
abundance: -

CDR3nt: TGTGCCAGCAGCCTGGGGGGGAATGGCTACACCTTC
CDR3aa: CASSLGGNGYTF
d_gene: -
v_gene: TRBV14
j_gene: TRBJ1-2
abundance: few

CDR3nt: TGTGCCAGTAGTACGGGACAGGGAAGAGAGACCCAGTACTTC
CDR3aa: CASSTGQGRETQYF
d_gene: TRBD1
v_gene: TRBV19
j_gene: TRBJ2-5
abundance: -

CDR3nt: TGTGCCAGTACCAGGACATGGAATCAGCCCCAGCATTTT
CDR3aa: CASTRTWNQPQHF
d_gene: -
v_gene: TRBV19
j_gene: TRBJ1-5
abundance: once

CDR3nt: TGTGCCAGCTCACTACGACAGGGGGAGACCCAGTACTTC
CDR3aa: CASSLRQGETQYF
d_gene: TRBD1
v_gene: TRBV18
j_gene: TRBJ2-5
abundance: -

CDR3nt: TGTGCCAGCTTCGGGACATATAGCTCTGGGGCCAACGTCCTGACTTTC
CDR3aa: CASFGTYSSGANVLTF
d_gene: -
v_gene: TRBV2
j_gene: TRBJ2-6
abundance: -

CDR3nt: TGTGCCAGCAGCGTAGCGGGAAACACCGGGGAGCTGTTTTTT
CDR3aa: CASSVAGNTGELFF
d_gene: -
v_gene: TRBV9
j_gene: TRBJ2-2
abundance: -

CDR3nt: TGTGCCAGCAGCTTAGATGGCCTCCTCGCCTCCTACGAGCAGTACTTC
CDR3aa: CASSLDGLLASYEQYF
d_gene: -
v_gene: TRBV7-9
j_gene: TRBJ2-7
abundance: once

CDR3nt: TGTGCCAGCCAAGGACAGGGGACCACCGGGGAGCTGTTTTTT
CDR3aa: CASQGQGTTGELFF
d_gene: TRBD1
v_gene: TRBV6-5
j_gene: TRBJ2-2
abundance: -

CDR3nt: TGTGCCAGCAGTTACGAGACAGGGACCTCTTCACCCCTCCACTTT
CDR3aa: CASSYETGTSSPLHF
d_gene: TRBD1
v_gene: TRBV6-5
j_gene: TRBJ1-6
abundance: -

CDR3nt: TGTGCCAGCAGCCGTTGGAGGGGAGGATTATATGGCTACACCTTC
CDR3aa: CASSRWRGGLYGYTF
d_gene: -
v_gene: TRBV3-1/TRBV3-2
j_gene: TRBJ1-2
abundance: -

CDR3nt: TGTGCCAGTAGTATAGGGGGACAGGGGTACGAGCAGTACTTC
CDR3aa: CASSIGGQGYEQYF
d_gene: TRBD1
v_gene: TRBV19
j_gene: TRBJ2-7
abundance: -

CDR3nt: TGTGCCAGCAGCTTAGTGGTCCAACGGACAGATACGCAGTATTTT
CDR3aa: CASSLVVQRTDTQYF
d_gene: -
v_gene: TRBV7-8
j_gene: TRBJ2-3
abundance: -

CDR3nt: TGCGCCAGCAGCTTAGCGGGGGCCAGCACAGATACGCAGTATTTT
CDR3aa: CASSLAGASTDTQYF
d_gene: TRBD2
v_gene: TRBV5-1
j_gene: TRBJ2-3
abundance: few

CDR3nt: TGTGCCAGCAGCCTAGGACTGATCACAGATACGCAGTATTTT
CDR3aa: CASSLGLITDTQYF
d_gene: -
v_gene: TRBV5-4
j_gene: TRBJ2-3
abundance: -

CDR3nt: TGTGCCAGTCGTACCGAGACAGGGGGACTCTATGGCTACACCTTC
CDR3aa: CASRTETGGLYGYTF
d_gene: TRBD1
v_gene: TRBV19
j_gene: TRBJ1-2
abundance: -

CDR3nt: TGCGCCAGCAGTGAGACAGGATATGTGGAAAAACTGTTTTTT
CDR3aa: CASSETGYVEKLFF
d_gene: -
v_gene: TRBV10-2
j_gene: TRBJ1-4
abundance: -

CDR3nt: TGTGCCAGCAGGAGAGACAGGGCCTATAATTCACCCCTCCACTTT
CDR3aa: CASRRDRAYNSPLHF
d_gene: TRBD1
v_gene: TRBV6-5
j_gene: TRBJ1-6
abundance: -

CDR3nt: TGTGCCAGCAGTGGTAGAGCCACTGAAGCTTTCTTT
CDR3aa: CASSGRATEAFF
d_gene: -
v_gene: TRBV2
j_gene: TRBJ1-1
abundance: -

CDR3nt: TGTGCCAGCAGCTTCGACCCTAGCGGGGGGGATTCAGATACGCAGTATTTT
CDR3aa: CASSFDPSGGDSDTQYF
d_gene: TRBD2
v_gene: TRBV5-4
j_gene: TRBJ2-3
abundance: -

CDR3nt: TGTGCCAGCAGCAATAAAGAATGTGACAGGCGTTATAGCAATCAGCCCCAGCATTTT
CDR3aa: CASSNKECDRRYSNQPQHF
d_gene: -
v_gene: TRBV21-1
j_gene: TRBJ1-5
abundance: -

CDR3nt: TGTGCCAGCAGTCCGGGACAGGATAGCAATCAGCCCCAGCATTTT
CDR3aa: CASSPGQDSNQPQHF
d_gene: TRBD1
v_gene: TRBV2
j_gene: TRBJ1-5
abundance: once

CDR3nt: TGTGCCAGCAGTGATCTAGCGGGGCTGACAGATACGCAGTATTTT
CDR3aa: CASSDLAGLTDTQYF
d_gene: TRBD2
v_gene: TRBV2
j_gene: TRBJ2-3
abundance: -

CDR3nt: TGTGCCAGTAGTATGCTAGCGGGGGGGAGCTCCTACAATGAGCAGTTCTTC
CDR3aa: CASSMLAGGSSYNEQFF
d_gene: TRBD2
v_gene: TRBV19
j_gene: TRBJ2-1
abundance: -

CDR3nt: TGCGCCAGCAGCTATCGACAGGGGGTTGGTCCCACTGAAGCTTTCTTT
CDR3aa: CASSYRQGVGPTEAFF
d_gene: TRBD1
v_gene: TRBV10-1
j_gene: TRBJ1-1
abundance: -

CDR3nt: TGTGCCAGCAGCTTGGTCTCGTCCAGGGGTTATGGCTACACCTTC
CDR3aa: CASSLVSSRGYGYTF
d_gene: -
v_gene: TRBV5-6
j_gene: TRBJ1-2
abundance: -

CDR3nt: TGTGCCAGCGCGCGGGTCACTGAAGCTTTCTTT
CDR3aa: CASARVTEAFF
d_gene: -
v_gene: TRBV12-3/TRBV12-4
j_gene: TRBJ1-1
abundance: -

CDR3nt: TGTGCCAGCAGTTTGCGGCGGACAGGGACAGCGGAGACCCAGTACTTC
CDR3aa: CASSLRRTGTAETQYF
d_gene: TRBD1
v_gene: TRBV28
j_gene: TRBJ2-5
abundance: -

CDR3nt: TGTGCCAGCAGTCAAGGACAGTCCACAGATACGCAGTATTTT
CDR3aa: CASSQGQSTDTQYF
d_gene: -
v_gene: TRBV2
j_gene: TRBJ2-3
abundance: few

CDR3nt: TGTGCCAGCAGGGACGGGACAAACTACGAGCAGTACTTC
CDR3aa: CASRDGTNYEQYF
d_gene: -
v_gene: TRBV3-1/TRBV3-2
j_gene: TRBJ2-7
abundance: -

CDR3nt: TGTGCCAGCAGTGATTCAGGTTGGGTGGGCAATCAGCCCCAGCATTTT
CDR3aa: CASSDSGWVGNQPQHF
d_gene: -
v_gene: TRBV2
j_gene: TRBJ1-5
abundance: -

CDR3nt: TGCGCCAGCAGCCAAGATTTTGCCCGGGTGGCCCAGTACTTC
CDR3aa: CASSQDFARVAQYF
d_gene: -
v_gene: TRBV4-1
j_gene: TRBJ2-5
abundance: few

CDR3nt: TGTGCCAGTACCGTGGGGATGGGACAGGGCAGTGAAGCTTTCTTT
CDR3aa: CASTVGMGQGSEAFF
d_gene: TRBD1
v_gene: TRBV19
j_gene: TRBJ1-1
abundance: -